These 20 T cell receptor beta chains share one sample of origin, sequenced in a study of cytomegalovirus exposure and HLA in healthy donors. The PCR used 60 Vbeta and 13 Jbeta primers. Sequenced by immunoSEQ multiplex PCR; TCRdb stores in-frame clones only, minus some. Found here are over 100,000 clones, roughly three quarters of them singletons; the top ten hold about 2.7%. Material for sequencing was PBMCs. These receptors originate from a woman between 18 and 29 years old in good health and CMV-seropositive.

V usage is TRBV25-1 and J usage is TRBJ1-2; D perhaps matches TRBD1 (6 bases). V was cut by 5 bases and J by 3 bases, with 13 bases left in between. The CDR3 runs to 14 residues. Germline values: CDR1 MGHDK, CDR2 SYGVNS. This CDR3 is CASSRGGPDYGYTF. CDR3 bases: TGTGCCAGCAGTCGGGGGGGCCCTGACTATGGCTACACCTTC.

V gene TRBV7-9 combines with J gene TRBJ2-1, with 12 bases aligning to TRBD2. Unmatched junction bases numbered 4, after V lost 5 bases and J lost 5 bases. Germline-derived CDR1 and CDR2 are SEHNR and FQNEAQ (reference sequence). The CDR3 consists of 15 residues. CDR3 in DNA: TGTGCCAGCAGCCCTAGCGGGAGGGCCAACAATGAGCAGTTCTTC. Translation gives CASSPSGRANNEQFF.

The V gene is TRBV5-4, the J gene TRBJ1-5, with D possibly being TRBD1 (6 bases). CDR1 SGHNT and CDR2 YYREEE come from the germline V gene (reference sequence). The V gene lost 0 bases and the J gene lost 1 base, with 14 bases spanning the gap. The CDR3 is 17 amino acids. CDR3 loop: CASSLGGGAGSNQPQHF. Here the CDR3 DNA reads TGTGCCAGCAGCTTGGGAGGGGGGGCGGGCAGCAATCAGCCCCAGCATTTT.

This chain links TRBV7-2 with TRBJ1-4; 7 positions agree with TRBD1. With 1 base clipped from V and 6 bases from J, the junction kept 2 bases outside the gene matches. Germline-derived CDR1 and CDR2 are SGHTA and FQGNSA. The CDR3 covers 14 residues. In DNA form, the CDR3 reads TGTGCCAGCAGCTTAGTAGGACAGGATGAAAAACTGTTTTTT. Its translation: CASSLVGQDEKLFF. The full variable domain, with the rest looked up from reference TRBV7-2 and TRBJ1-4, is GAGVSQSPSNKVTEKGKDVELRCDPISGHTALYWYRQSLGQGLEFLIYFQGNSAPDKSGLPSDRFSAERTGGSVSTLTIQRTQQEDSAVYLCASSLVGQDEKLFFGSGTQLSVL.

This clone occurred once. V and J are TRBV7-9 and TRBJ2-5; tentative D call: TRBD2 (5 bases). V was trimmed by 3 bases and J by 5 bases, leaving 13 bases between them. Germline V CDR1 and CDR2: SEHNR, FQNEAQ (reference sequence). The CDR3 has 14 amino acids. The CDR3 DNA sequence: TGTGCCAGCAGCTTCCTTGGGAGTAGGGAGACCCAGTACTTC. Translation: CASSFLGSRETQYF.

The V and J genes are TRBV28 and TRBJ2-7; D not resolved. CDR3 length equals 14 residues. Looked up from germline, CDR1 is MDHEN and CDR2 is SYDVKM. V lost 5 bases and J lost 5, with 16 bases in between. The CDR3: CASSATKRLDEQYF. Here the CDR3 DNA reads TGTGCCAGCAGTGCAACGAAACGACTGGACGAGCAGTACTTC.

This clone has a single count. The chain is built from TRBV6-1 and TRBJ2-7, with 9 bases lining up with TRBD2. Unmatched junction bases numbered 6, after V lost 6 bases and J lost 3 bases. CDR1 MNHNS and CDR2 SASEGT come from the germline V gene. This CDR3 has 14 amino acids. This chain's CDR3 is CASRVAGVNYEQYF. The CDR3 region has the DNA TGTGCCAGCAGGGTAGCGGGAGTAAACTACGAGCAGTACTTC.

This chain's CDR3 is CASSPGDGSSYEQYF. CDR3 sequence (DNA): TGCGCCAGCAGCCCTGGGGACGGGAGCTCCTACGAGCAGTACTTC. This chain joins TRBV5-1 and TRBJ2-5, with a tentative D call TRBD2 (6 bases). The J call may be incorrect, as the DNA end agrees better with TRBJ2-7. The germline gives CDR1 SGHRS, CDR2 YFSETQ. The CDR3 covers 15 residues.

The rearrangement links TRBV6-1 to TRBJ2-5; a weak D match, TRBD1 (5 bases). The CDR3 is 13 residues long. Trimming left V 11 bases short and J 3 bases short, with 16 bases between. Germline assignment: CDR1 MNHNS and CDR2 SASEGT. This chain's CDR3 is CAASRQQEETQYF. CDR3 in DNA: TGTGCCGCTTCCAGACAGCAAGAAGAGACCCAGTACTTC.

The J gene is TRBJ1-3, the V gene TRBV6-1; tentative D call: TRBD1 (5 bases). The CDR3 is made up of 19 amino acids. Germline V gene sequence: CDR1 MNHNS, CDR2 SASEGT. V was clipped by 2 bases and J by 2 bases, with 22 bases between them. CDR3 nucleotides: TGTGCCAGCAGTGAAAGGATCGCAGGGTCCATCCCGCCTGGAAACACCATATATTTT. Its translation: CASSERIAGSIPPGNTIYF.

The chain links TRBV2 to TRBJ1-1, with unresolved D. The V gene lost 7 bases and the J gene lost 6 bases, with 15 bases spanning the gap. From germline, CDR1 is SNHLY and CDR2 FYNNEI. CDR3 length: 13 residues. CDR3 sequence (DNA): TGTGCCAGCATAGGTCAGGAGGGTCCTGAAGCTTTCTTT. Protein: CASIGQEGPEAFF. Filled out from reference TRBV2 and TRBJ1-1, the complete variable domain reads EPEVTQTPSHQVTQMGQEVILRCVPISNHLYFYWYRQILGQKVEFLVSFYNNEISEKSEIFDDQFSVERPDGSNFTLKIRSTKLEDSAMYFCASIGQEGPEAFFGQGTRLTVV.

CDR3 coding DNA: TGTGCCAGCAGCATTAGCTCTGGGGCCAACGTCCTGACTTTC. It codes for CASSISSGANVLTF. The chain is built from TRBV27 and TRBJ2-6; D gene ambiguous. The length of the CDR3 is 14 residues. V was cut by 6 bases and J by 0 bases, with 6 bases left in between. CDR1 is MNHEY, CDR2 SMNVEV, per germline (reference sequence).

V usage is TRBV9 and J usage is TRBJ1-2, with D perhaps matching TRBD1 (5 bases). CDR1 SGDLS and CDR2 YYNGEE come from the germline V gene. The germline V and J ends were trimmed by 4 bases and 6 bases, with 10 bases remaining between them. The CDR3 runs 12 residues. The CDR3 spells CASSRQGHGYTF. Here the CDR3 DNA reads TGTGCCAGCAGCCGTCAGGGCCATGGCTACACCTTC.

A remark on this clone: A junction end diverges from the germline sequence, so it may reflect a read error. The rearrangement uses TRBV27 and TRBJ2-7, with 8 nucleotides matching TRBD1. CDR3 length equals 15 residues. Germline CDR1 MNHEY, CDR2 SMNVEV (reference sequence). As DNA, the CDR3 is TGTGCCAGCAGCCCCGGACAGGGCGCCTCCCACGAGCAGTACTTC. Translating it yields CASSPGQGASHEQYF.

The chain links TRBV5-1 to TRBJ2-7; 9 bases line up with TRBD1. The CDR3 loop spans 14 amino acids. The V and J ends lost 3 bases and 4 bases, in that order; junction bases with no gene match: 5. In germline, CDR1 is SGHRS, CDR2 YFSETQ. CDR3 protein: CASSWDRESYEQYF. The CDR3 DNA reads as TGCGCCAGCAGCTGGGACAGGGAGTCTTACGAGCAGTACTTC.

This clone was counted a few times. This chain links TRBV27 with TRBJ1-5, with 7 nucleotides matching TRBD1. This CDR3 has 16 amino acids. CDR1 and CDR2 (germline): MNHEY, SMNVEV (reference sequence). V was pared by 5 bases and J by 2 bases, with 9 bases of the junction left unmatched. DNA for the CDR3: TGTGCCAGCAGTCAAGTAGGGGGCTGGGGCAATCAGCCCCAGCATTTT. Protein product: CASSQVGGWGNQPQHF.

The chain uses TRBV5-1 and TRBJ1-3; 12 bases map to TRBD1. V gave up 4 bases and J gave up 3 bases; unmatched junction bases: 5. CDR1 is SGHRS, CDR2 YFSETQ, per germline. The CDR3 is made up of 16 amino acids. The DNA for the CDR3 is TGCGCCAGCAGCCAGGGACAGGGGGCGAGTGGAAACACCATATATTTT. Residues: CASSQGQGASGNTIYF.

The genes are TRBV12-5 and TRBJ1-1; no clear D gene. The CDR3 extends over 13 amino acids. Germline CDR1 is LGHNT and CDR2 is FRNRAP. The V end was cut by 7 bases, the J end by 1 base, with 10 bases between. CDR3 protein: CASAERKNTEAFF. The CDR3 nucleotides read TGTGCTAGTGCGGAGAGAAAGAACACTGAAGCTTTCTTT.

The chain couples TRBV7-3 to TRBJ2-1, with D uncertain. V dropped 2 bases and J dropped 10 bases, with 9 bases sitting between them. Germline CDR1 SGHTA, CDR2 FQGTGA. The CDR3 runs 12 residues. The CDR3 region is CASSLHKEEQFF. The CDR3, as DNA: TGTGCCAGCAGCTTACATAAAGAGGAGCAGTTCTTC.

This rearrangement joins TRBV15 to TRBJ1-2; no clear D gene. This CDR3 region has 17 residues. Trimming shortened V by 0 bases and J by 2 bases, and 16 bases separated the two germline ends. The germline CDR1 and CDR2 sequences are LNHNV and YYDKDF (reference sequence). The CDR3 here is CATSRDKGKGVNYGYTF. The DNA for the CDR3 is TGTGCCACCAGCAGAGATAAAGGAAAAGGAGTAAACTATGGCTACACCTTC.